One sample yielded the 20 T cell receptor beta chains listed below, sequenced in a study of identical twins. TCRdb re-analysed the 5' RACE reads in MiXCR, keeping a single row per CDR3 protein. The sample has hundreds of thousands of distinct CDR3 sequences, 9% to 15% seen once. The sample was also linked to a second study, of yellow fever vaccine responses in identical twins.

Sequencing was carried out using CD8+ T cells sorted from blood. Receptors were obtained from a woman under 30 in good health.

J is TRBJ2-1 and V is TRBV7-3, with 14 bases identical to TRBD2. V lost 4 bases and J lost 9; bases outside the gene matches: 11. The CDR3 extends over 17 amino acids. Per germline, CDR1 SGHTA and CDR2 FQGTGA. The DNA for the CDR3 is TGTGCCAGCAGCTCCATATCCGGGACTAGCGGGAGACTTGAGCAGTTCTTC. Its translation is CASSSISGTSGRLEQFF.

The chain joins TRBV6-6 to TRBJ2-2, with D unclear. Trimming stripped 6 bases from V and 4 bases from J, with 9 bases between. Germline V gene sequence: CDR1 MNHNY, CDR2 SVGAGI (reference sequence). The CDR3 totals 13 residues. CDR3 DNA sequence: TGTGCCAGCAGGCCGTCCTTCACCGGGGAGCTGTTTTTT. It is translated as CASRPSFTGELFF.

This clonotype has more than one count but fewer than ten. The genes are TRBV6-5 and TRBJ2-1, with D perhaps TRBD1 (5 bases). CDR1 is MNHEY, CDR2 SVGAGI, per germline. With 3 bases removed from V and 5 bases from J, the gap between germline ends came to 8 bases. CDR3 length equals 13 residues. The CDR3 DNA is TGTGCCAGCAGTTATATACAGGACAATGAGCAGTTCTTC. It specifies CASSYIQDNEQFF.

Comments on this clonotype: The junction departs from the called germline gene at one end, perhaps through a read error. This chain joins TRBV5-5 and TRBJ2-5; 9 bases align to TRBD1. CDR3 length: 14 residues. The V gene's germline CDR1 is SGHKS and CDR2 YYEKEE (reference sequence). CDR3 DNA: TGTACCAGCAGCCCGGGACAGGGAGGAGAGACCCAGTACTTC. It translates to CTSSPGQGGETQYF.

A few counts support this clonotype. The chain recombines TRBV20-1 with TRBJ2-1, with 8 nucleotides matching TRBD2. The J segment lost 5 bases and the V segment lost 0 bases, leaving 6 bases of the junction unmatched. The CDR3 consists of 15 residues. Germline V gene sequence: CDR1 DFQATT, CDR2 SNEGSKA (reference sequence). The CDR3 region has the DNA TGCAGTGCTAGAGATTGGGCTAGCGGGCACAATGAGCAGTTCTTC. Protein: CSARDWASGHNEQFF.

The chain links TRBV20-1 to TRBJ2-5; no clear D. The CDR3 is 15 residues long. The germline CDR1 and CDR2 sequences are DFQATT and SNEGSKA (reference sequence). V dropped 0 bases and J dropped 1 base, with 12 bases sitting between them. The CDR3 reads CSARDRAAVQETQYF. The CDR3 nucleotides read TGCAGTGCTAGAGATAGGGCTGCAGTCCAAGAGACCCAGTACTTC.

The V and J genes are TRBV4-1 and TRBJ2-3; D not resolved. Germline-derived CDR1 and CDR2 are MGHRA and YSYEKL. Trimming left V 0 bases short and J 4 bases short, with 11 bases between. The CDR3 is 15 amino acids. In nucleotides, the CDR3 is TGCGCCAGCAGCCAAGATAGGTGGCAGGCAGATACGCAGTATTTT. Its translation: CASSQDRWQADTQYF.

This clonotype appeared a few times. The gene calls are TRBV28 and TRBJ2-1; TRBD2 aligns across 8 bases. The germline V gene encodes CDR1 MDHEN and CDR2 SYDVKM. CDR3 length equals 12 residues. CDR3 in amino acids: CASGTTTNEQFF. The CDR3, as DNA: TGTGCTAGCGGGACAACGACGAATGAGCAGTTCTTC.

Many counts were recorded for this clonotype. The gene calls are TRBV9 and TRBJ2-1, with TRBD1 matching 12 bases. The V and J ends lost 4 bases and 4 bases, in that order; junction bases with no gene match: 18. The CDR3 sequence is 20 residues long. Germline CDR1 and CDR2: SGDLS and YYNGEE. The CDR3 DNA reads as TGTGCCAGCAGCTTTAGCCGGGACAGGGGGCTCTTTAATCCTTACAATGAGCAGTTCTTC. It translates to CASSFSRDRGLFNPYNEQFF.

This clonotype was seen a few times. The chain carries TRBV12-3 or TRBV12-4 and TRBJ1-2; D gene unclear. The length of the CDR3 is 14 residues. Trimming removed 5 bases from V and 2 bases from J, with 12 bases in between. The CDR3 loop reads CASSALQENYGYTF. CDR3 nucleotides: TGTGCCAGCAGTGCCCTACAAGAGAACTATGGCTACACCTTC.

This clonotype was seen ten or more times. The V gene is TRBV12-3 or TRBV12-4, the J gene TRBJ2-5; D might be TRBD1 (5 bases). V lost 3 bases, J lost 5 bases, and 10 bases lay in between. The CDR3 consists of 13 residues. The CDR3 nucleotides are TGTGCCAGCAGTTTCCAGGGATGGGAGACCCAGTACTTC. It is translated as CASSFQGWETQYF.

The J gene is TRBJ1-1, the V gene TRBV18, with D perhaps matching TRBD1 (6 bases). Germline lookup yields CDR1 KGHSH and CDR2 LQKENI. V lost 9 bases and J lost 1, with 30 bases in between. The CDR3 loop spans 19 amino acids. DNA of the CDR3: TGTGCCAGTTCATCTAAGAGGGGGAGGCTCAGGCCGGAGAACACTGAAGCTTTCTTT. It is translated as CASSSKRGRLRPENTEAFF.

The table lists this clonotype with a few counts. The rearrangement links TRBV7-9 to TRBJ2-3, with TRBD1 identical over 7 bases. CDR3 length equals 16 residues. V was clipped by 4 bases and J by 2 bases; unmatched bases: 9. Germline-derived CDR1 and CDR2 are SEHNR and FQNEAQ (reference sequence). CDR3 region: CASSSRQGPHTDTQYF. The CDR3 DNA is TGTGCCAGCAGCTCCCGACAGGGCCCACACACAGATACGCAGTATTTT.

V usage is TRBV27 and J usage is TRBJ1-2, with 10 nucleotides matching TRBD1. CDR3 length equals 14 residues. Germline loops: CDR1 MNHEY, CDR2 SMNVEV (reference sequence). The V segment lost 5 bases and the J segment 8 bases; nucleotides outside the gene matches: 8. The CDR3 sequence: CASSLGQGDEGYTF. CDR3 DNA: TGTGCCAGCAGTCTTGGACAGGGGGATGAAGGCTACACCTTC.

This clonotype was observed a handful of times. V is TRBV28 and J is TRBJ2-1, with D possibly called TRBD1 or TRBD2 (5 bases each). This CDR3 region has 16 residues. Trimming removed 3 bases at V and 0 bases at J, with 12 bases between. The germline V gene has CDR1 MDHEN and CDR2 SYDVKM. The CDR3 loop reads CASSFEGPSSYNEQFF. The DNA for the CDR3 is TGTGCCAGCAGTTTCGAGGGGCCTAGCTCCTACAATGAGCAGTTCTTC.

The chain carries TRBV19 and TRBJ1-5; a weak D match, TRBD1 (5 bases). This CDR3 comprises 14 residues. Germline CDR1 is LNHDA and CDR2 is SQIVND (reference sequence). Trimming pared 5 bases from V and 6 bases from J, leaving 14 bases between. CDR3 amino acids: CASSAEGASQPQHF. The CDR3 coding sequence is TGTGCCAGTAGTGCTGAAGGGGCATCTCAGCCCCAGCATTTT.

Many counts were recorded for this clonotype. V and J are TRBV27 and TRBJ2-1; TRBD1 agrees at 8 bases. The CDR3 loop spans 15 amino acids. The germline CDR1 and CDR2 sequences are MNHEY and SMNVEV (reference sequence). Trimming cost V 3 bases and J 4 bases; bases outside gene matches: 5. The chain's CDR3 is CASSFGTGPYNEQFF. In DNA form, the CDR3 reads TGTGCCAGCAGTTTCGGGACAGGCCCGTACAATGAGCAGTTCTTC.

The J gene is TRBJ2-7, the V gene TRBV15; 9 bases fit TRBD2. Germline loops: CDR1 LNHNV, CDR2 YYDKDF (reference sequence). Unmatched junction bases numbered 11, after V lost 5 bases and J lost 6 bases. This CDR3 has 15 amino acids. As DNA, the CDR3 is TGTGCCACCAGCGACCTAGCGGGGCCCACCTGCGAGCAGTACGTC. Protein: CATSDLAGPTCEQYV.

The table lists this clonotype with a few counts. The V call is TRBV4-2, the J call TRBJ2-1, with 9 bases aligning to TRBD1. In germline, CDR1 is LGHNA, CDR2 YNFKEQ. This CDR3 region has 20 residues. With V trimmed by 3 bases and J by 5 bases, 20 bases remained unmatched. CDR3 amino acids: CASSHDPPGTGKIWHNEQFF. In DNA, the CDR3 is TGTGCCAGCAGCCATGACCCACCCGGGACAGGGAAGATTTGGCACAATGAGCAGTTCTTC.

The chain recombines TRBV20-1 with TRBJ2-1; 10 nucleotides align to TRBD1. J gave up 4 bases and V 7 bases, and 4 bases lay outside the gene matches. The CDR3 is made up of 13 amino acids. CDR1 is DFQATT and CDR2 is SNEGSKA in the germline V gene (reference sequence). CDR3 DNA: TGCAGTGGAGGGGACAGGGGATACAATGAGCAGTTCTTC. It encodes CSGGDRGYNEQFF.